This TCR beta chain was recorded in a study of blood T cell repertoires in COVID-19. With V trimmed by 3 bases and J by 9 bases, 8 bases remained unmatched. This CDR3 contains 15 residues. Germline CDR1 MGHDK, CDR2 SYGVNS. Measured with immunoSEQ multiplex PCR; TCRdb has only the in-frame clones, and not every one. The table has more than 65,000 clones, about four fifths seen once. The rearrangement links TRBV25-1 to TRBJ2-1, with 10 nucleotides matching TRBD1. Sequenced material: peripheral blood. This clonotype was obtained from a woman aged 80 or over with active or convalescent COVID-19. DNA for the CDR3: TGTGCCAGCAGTGACCGGGACAGGGGAATTGGTGAGCAGTTCTTC. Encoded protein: CASSDRDRGIGEQFF. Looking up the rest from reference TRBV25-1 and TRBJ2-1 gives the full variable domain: EADIYQTPRYLVIGTGKKITLECSQTMGHDKMYWYQQDPGMELHLIHYSYGVNSTEKGDLSSESTVSRIRTEHFPLTLESARPSHTSQYLCASSDRDRGIGEQFFGPGTRLTVL.